A selection of T cell receptor beta chains follows, all from one sample in a study of CD8 T cells in Susac syndrome. A single record per CDR3 protein comes from TCRdb applying MiXCR to the immunoSEQ multiplex PCR reads. The sample lists 250,000 to 300,000 distinct CDR3 sequences; approximately 85% were seen once. Sequencing was performed on CD8+ T cells from PBMCs. The receptors shown here come from a human donor with multiple sclerosis. Both conserved end residues are part of each CDR3. A D gene is named only where the DNA matches it firmly. Rows may omit the clone size; those that give it use once, few, many or a size class.

D gene,clone size,J gene,V gene,CDR3 DNA,CDR3 protein
TRBD1,few,TRBJ2-7,TRBV7-6,TGTGCCAGCAGCCAGGGGGTGGCCTACGAGCAGTACTTC,CASSQGVAYEQYF
TRBD2,-,TRBJ2-5,TRBV12-3/TRBV12-4,TGTGCCAGCAGTTTAGCAACTAGCGGGGCTCAAGAGACCCAGTACTTC,CASSLATSGAQETQYF
TRBD1,-,TRBJ2-2,TRBV19,TGTGCCAGTAGTACTGCGGAGACAGGGGCCTTTGGGGAGCTGTTTTTT,CASSTAETGAFGELFF
-,-,TRBJ2-3,TRBV5-5,TGTGCCAGCAGCTCAAATAAGGATTATACGCAGTATTTT,CASSSNKDYTQYF
-,once,TRBJ1-4,TRBV7-8,TGTGCCAGCAGACCTCGTCTGGGGGGGTATGAAAAACTGTTTTTT,CASRPRLGGYEKLFF
-,-,TRBJ2-1,TRBV6-2/TRBV6-3,TGTGCCAGCAGTTACTCGTGGTACAATGAGCAGTTCTTC,CASSYSWYNEQFF
-,few,TRBJ2-7,TRBV6-1,TGTGCCAGCAGGGGTTGGGTAGCGGCCAGCTCCTACGAGCAGTACTTC,CASRGWVAASSYEQYF
TRBD2,-,TRBJ2-7,TRBV5-5,TGTGCCAGCAGCTCCACTAGCGGAGCCTCCTACGAGCAGTACTTC,CASSSTSGASYEQYF
-,-,TRBJ1-1,TRBV4-2,TGTGCCAGCAGCCCCTGGGGGCTGGGGGCGAACACTGAAGCTTTCTTT,CASSPWGLGANTEAFF
TRBD2,-,TRBJ2-1,TRBV28,TGTGCCAGCAGTTTATGGTCTACTAGCGGGAATCCCTACAATGAGCAGTTCTTC,CASSLWSTSGNPYNEQFF
TRBD2,-,TRBJ2-3,TRBV27,TGTGCCAGCAGTATCACGGGGGGGGGAGCACCCCTTATCTACACAGATACGCAGTATTTT,CASSITGGGAPLIYTDTQYF
TRBD1,-,TRBJ1-1,TRBV9,TGTGCCAGCAGCCCCTCGGGGCAGGGGGCCCTCAACACTGAAGCTTTCTTT,CASSPSGQGALNTEAFF
TRBD2,-,TRBJ2-7,TRBV7-6,TGTGCCAGCAGCAAACTAGCGGGAGGGCAATCCTACGAGCAGTACTTC,CASSKLAGGQSYEQYF
-,few,TRBJ2-7,TRBV2,TGTGCCAGCAGCCGCCCCGAGCAGTACTTC,CASSRPEQYF
-,-,TRBJ2-1,TRBV12-3/TRBV12-4,TGTGCCAGCAGCCCGGACCCGCAGAAGTTCGGTGAGCAGTTCTTC,CASSPDPQKFGEQFF
-,few,TRBJ1-1,TRBV5-5,TGTGCCAGCAGCGATGGACAGTTGAACACTGAAGCTTTCTTT,CASSDGQLNTEAFF
TRBD1,-,TRBJ1-1,TRBV28,TGTGCCAGCAGTTTATCCACAACGGACAGGGGAGGGAGGTATACTGAAGCTTTCTTT,CASSLSTTDRGGRYTEAFF
-,-,TRBJ2-5,TRBV7-9,TGTGCCAGCACCCCGTTGGGGGAGCGCCAAGAGACCCAGTACTTC,CASTPLGERQETQYF
-,-,TRBJ1-1,TRBV28,TGTGCCAGCAGTACCCTTGACAGGACTGAAGCTTTCTTT,CASSTLDRTEAFF
-,-,TRBJ2-7,TRBV12-3/TRBV12-4,TGTGCCAGCAGTTTAGTTCGGGACACTTCAGCCTACGAGCAGTACTTC,CASSLVRDTSAYEQYF
TRBD1,-,TRBJ2-2,TRBV10-3,TGTGCCATCAGTGACGTACAGGGGGCGCGTATAGGGGAGCTGTTTTTT,CAISDVQGARIGELFF
-,few,TRBJ1-1,TRBV6-1,TGTGCCAGCAGCCCGCACAGGGCCTACACTGAAGCTTTCTTT,CASSPHRAYTEAFF
TRBD1,-,TRBJ1-5,TRBV27,TGTGCCAGTAGTCTGGACAGGGGCAATCAGCCCCAGCATTTT,CASSLDRGNQPQHF
-,-,TRBJ2-7,TRBV28,TGTGCCAGCAGAATTGGGGACTACGAGCAGTACTTC,CASRIGDYEQYF
TRBD2,-,TRBJ2-3,TRBV28,TGTGCCAGCAGTCAACCCCAGCCAGCGGGAGAATTCACAGATACGCAGTATTTT,CASSQPQPAGEFTDTQYF
-,-,TRBJ1-5,TRBV30,TGTGCCTGGCGGGCCAGCGTACATTTT,CAWRASVHF
-,-,TRBJ2-3,TRBV7-8,TGTGCCAGCAGCTTGGGAGTCGAGCGGTACACAGATACGCAGTATTTT,CASSLGVERYTDTQYF
-,-,TRBJ2-2,TRBV15,TGTGCCACCATGCCGGGGACGAACACCGGGGAGCTGTTTTTT,CATMPGTNTGELFF
TRBD1,-,TRBJ2-3,TRBV4-1,TGCGCCAGCAGCCAACGACAGGGCGATACGCAGTATTTT,CASSQRQGDTQYF
-,-,TRBJ2-7,TRBV29-1,TGCAGCGTTGAAAAGGGACGAGGGGAGCAGTACTTC,CSVEKGRGEQYF
-,-,TRBJ1-6,TRBV9,TGTGCCAGCAGCGTCGGGGGGGCGTTGAAATCACCCCTCCACTTT,CASSVGGALKSPLHF
-,-,TRBJ2-7,TRBV27,TGTGCCAGCAGTCCCCTGCCAGGGTTCAGGTCCCACGAGCAGTACTTC,CASSPLPGFRSHEQYF
-,-,TRBJ2-7,TRBV9,TGTGCCAGCAGCCCCGAAGCGGCATCGTACTACGAGCAGTACTTC,CASSPEAASYYEQYF
-,-,TRBJ2-5,TRBV24-1,TGTGCCACCAGTGATCGCCAGGGGTCACAAGAGACCCAGTACTTC,CATSDRQGSQETQYF
-,-,TRBJ2-7,TRBV7-9,TGTGCCAGCAGCTCCCCGACGGATCTCTACGAGCAGTACTTC,CASSSPTDLYEQYF
TRBD2,-,TRBJ2-7,TRBV4-1,TGCGCCAGCAGCCAAGTTAGCGGGAGGGCCTCCTACGAGCAGTACTTC,CASSQVSGRASYEQYF